This section outlines one T cell receptor (beta chain) sequence together with its context. The antigen remains undetermined. TCRdb keeps only in-frame clones here, not all; method: immunoSEQ multiplex PCR. The table shows about 65,000 clones, with roughly nine tenths occurring only once. The data stem from a study of cytomegalovirus exposure and HLA in healthy donors. Findings of the study overall: The tendency of first-cohort TCR clusters to co-occur in the 120 validation repertoires was identified by a subsequent analysis.

This CDR3 comprises 16 residues. The J segment lost 4 bases and the V segment lost 6 bases, leaving 12 bases of the junction unmatched. Germline V CDR1 and CDR2: MNHNY, SVGAGI (reference sequence). The rearrangement links TRBV6-6 to TRBJ2-3; 8 bases fit TRBD2. The receptor was derived from a woman aged 18-29 years in good health and CMV-seronegative. Sequences were obtained from PBMCs. The CDR3 region is CASRSGAPLAADTQYF. CDR3 coding DNA: TGTGCCAGCAGAAGCGGGGCCCCACTAGCGGCAGATACGCAGTATTTT.